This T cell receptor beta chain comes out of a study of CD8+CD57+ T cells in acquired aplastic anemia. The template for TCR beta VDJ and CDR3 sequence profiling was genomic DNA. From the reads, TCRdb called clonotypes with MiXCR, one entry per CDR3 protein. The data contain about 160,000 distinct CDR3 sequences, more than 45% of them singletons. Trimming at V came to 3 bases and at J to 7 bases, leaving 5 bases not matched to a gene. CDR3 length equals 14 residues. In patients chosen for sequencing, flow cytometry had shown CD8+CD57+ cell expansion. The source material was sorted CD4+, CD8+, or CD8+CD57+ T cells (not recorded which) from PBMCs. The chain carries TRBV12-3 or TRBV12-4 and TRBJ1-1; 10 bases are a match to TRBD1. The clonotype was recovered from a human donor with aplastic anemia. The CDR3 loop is CASSLQWTGGEAFF. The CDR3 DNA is TGTGCCAGCAGTTTGCAATGGACAGGGGGTGAAGCTTTCTTT.